A selection of T cell receptor beta chains follows, all from one sample in a study of blood T cells in healthy people across ages. TCRdb re-called the 5' RACE reads with MiXCR, one entry per CDR3 protein. The repertoire holds about 1.8 million distinct CDR3 sequences, around half seen once, with over 2% in the top ten. Sequenced sample: blood. Source of these receptors: a woman aged 40 to 50 in good health. The CDR3 runs from the conserved cysteine through the conserved F or W. A D gene is named only where the DNA matches it firmly. Clone size, where shown, is once, few, many, or a class for clones that have expanded.

v_gene: TRBV4-2
abundance: .
d_gene: .
j_gene: TRBJ1-1
CDR3aa: CASSQPGDETEAFF
CDR3nt: TGTGCCAGCAGCCAACCAGGGGACGAAACTGAAGCTTTCTTT

v_gene: TRBV7-6
abundance: .
d_gene: TRBD1
j_gene: TRBJ2-7
CDR3aa: CASSFGTGVNNEQYF
CDR3nt: TGTGCCAGCAGCTTCGGGACAGGGGTAAACAATGAGCAGTACTTC

v_gene: TRBV13
abundance: .
d_gene: .
j_gene: TRBJ2-5
CDR3aa: CASSLMGSTTETQYF
CDR3nt: TGTGCCAGCAGCTTGATGGGATCCACCACGGAGACCCAGTACTTC

v_gene: TRBV7-2
abundance: few
d_gene: .
j_gene: TRBJ2-4
CDR3aa: CASSFAPRDIQYF
CDR3nt: TGTGCCAGCAGCTTCGCCCCACGGGACATTCAGTACTTC

v_gene: TRBV20-1
abundance: .
d_gene: .
j_gene: TRBJ2-3
CDR3aa: CSAKDLVYSTDTQYF
CDR3nt: TGCAGTGCTAAAGATCTCGTTTACTCCACAGATACGCAGTATTTT

v_gene: TRBV24-1
abundance: .
d_gene: .
j_gene: TRBJ2-1
CDR3aa: CATRQGWNEQFF
CDR3nt: TGTGCCACCAGACAGGGCTGGAATGAGCAGTTCTTC

v_gene: TRBV2
abundance: .
d_gene: .
j_gene: TRBJ1-4
CDR3aa: CASKLDSNEKLFF
CDR3nt: TGTGCCAGCAAACTAGACTCTAATGAAAAACTGTTTTTT

v_gene: TRBV24-1
abundance: few
d_gene: .
j_gene: TRBJ2-1
CDR3aa: CATSEVGGPTNEQFF
CDR3nt: TGTGCCACCAGTGAAGTAGGGGGGCCTACGAATGAGCAGTTCTTC

v_gene: TRBV3-1
abundance: .
d_gene: .
j_gene: TRBJ2-1
CDR3aa: CASSQASNNEQFF
CDR3nt: TGTGCCAGCAGCCAAGCATCCAACAATGAGCAGTTCTTC

v_gene: TRBV24-1
abundance: few
d_gene: .
j_gene: TRBJ2-1
CDR3aa: CATSDPDGGYNEQFF
CDR3nt: TGTGCCACCAGTGACCCAGATGGGGGCTACAATGAGCAGTTCTTC

v_gene: TRBV9
abundance: .
d_gene: .
j_gene: TRBJ2-5
CDR3aa: CASSVGAIEGETQYF
CDR3nt: TGTGCCAGCAGCGTCGGAGCGATCGAGGGAGAGACCCAGTACTTC

v_gene: TRBV5-6
abundance: .
d_gene: .
j_gene: TRBJ2-5
CDR3aa: CASSADQWGTQYF
CDR3nt: TGTGCCAGCAGCGCGGACCAGTGGGGGACCCAGTACTTC

v_gene: TRBV29-1
abundance: few
d_gene: .
j_gene: TRBJ2-1
CDR3aa: CSVEMRGEVNEQFF
CDR3nt: TGCAGCGTTGAGATGCGCGGGGAGGTCAATGAGCAGTTCTTC

v_gene: TRBV6-5
abundance: few
d_gene: TRBD1
j_gene: TRBJ2-7
CDR3aa: CASSYSGGTGDNEQYF
CDR3nt: TGTGCCAGCAGTTACTCAGGTGGGACAGGGGATAACGAGCAGTACTTC

v_gene: TRBV13
abundance: .
d_gene: .
j_gene: TRBJ2-1
CDR3aa: CASSLSRGIYNEQFF
CDR3nt: TGTGCCAGCAGCTTAAGTCGGGGGATCTACAATGAGCAGTTCTTC

v_gene: TRBV5-6
abundance: .
d_gene: TRBD2
j_gene: TRBJ2-1
CDR3aa: CASSPRTSGYYNEQFF
CDR3nt: TGTGCCAGCAGCCCGAGGACTAGCGGGTACTACAATGAGCAGTTCTTC

v_gene: TRBV29-1
abundance: few
d_gene: .
j_gene: TRBJ2-1
CDR3aa: CSVAPKRGIESSYYNEQFF
CDR3nt: TGCAGCGTGGCCCCAAAACGGGGGATAGAATCCTCTTACTACAATGAGCAGTTCTTC

v_gene: TRBV7-2
abundance: few
d_gene: .
j_gene: TRBJ2-7
CDR3aa: CASSLSSSMTSYEQYF
CDR3nt: TGTGCCAGCAGCTTATCTTCTAGCATGACCTCCTACGAGCAGTACTTC

v_gene: TRBV6-5
abundance: .
d_gene: .
j_gene: TRBJ2-1
CDR3aa: CASSYSPYGAEEQFF
CDR3nt: TGTGCCAGCAGTTACTCGCCTTATGGAGCCGAAGAGCAGTTCTTC

v_gene: TRBV10-1
abundance: .
d_gene: TRBD1
j_gene: TRBJ2-1
CDR3aa: CASSERTGVLGEQFF
CDR3nt: TGCGCCAGCAGTGAGAGGACAGGGGTTTTGGGTGAGCAGTTCTTC

v_gene: TRBV6-1
abundance: .
d_gene: TRBD2
j_gene: TRBJ2-7
CDR3aa: CASSIGLAEAEQYF
CDR3nt: TGTGCCAGCAGTATCGGACTAGCCGAGGCGGAGCAGTACTTC

v_gene: TRBV4-1
abundance: .
d_gene: .
j_gene: TRBJ1-1
CDR3aa: CASSQALQGDTEAFF
CDR3nt: TGCGCCAGCAGCCAAGCTCTACAGGGCGACACTGAAGCTTTCTTT

v_gene: TRBV6-6
abundance: .
d_gene: .
j_gene: TRBJ2-6
CDR3aa: CASSYDQAGANVLTF
CDR3nt: TGTGCCAGCAGTTACGATCAGGCTGGGGCCAACGTCCTGACTTTC

v_gene: TRBV7-2
abundance: .
d_gene: TRBD2
j_gene: TRBJ2-1
CDR3aa: CASSFTGRASGPFLGQFF
CDR3nt: TGTGCCAGCAGCTTTACCGGACGGGCTAGCGGGCCTTTTTTAGGGCAGTTCTTC